The sequence of this TCR beta chain was determined in a study of blood T cell repertoires in COVID-19. Across the study: Acute and convalescent COVID-19 specimens originated in the United States, Italy and Spain. In each case, the material was cDNA or gDNA derived from T cells, B-cell-depleted T cells, or PBMCs.

Seattle participants joined during active infection and were tracked over time. The CDR3 loop spans 16 amino acids. In the source study's methods: Amplification of reference gene primers provided the estimated nucleated cell counts. Libraries were prepared by immunoSEQ multiplex PCR; TCRdb keeps only in-frame clonotypes and omits some of them. V, J and clone size are taken as reported in that table, and D and trimming were inferred from the DNA itself. The repertoire holds roughly 210,000 clones, roughly 80% seen once, with approximately 10% in the top ten. This sequence originates from a woman aged 80 or over with COVID-19, enrolled during active disease. J is TRBJ1-5 and V is TRBV12-2. TRBV12-2 constitutes a pseudogene. The material sequenced was peripheral blood. Here the CDR3 reads CASRLVRGGGNQPQHF. CDR3 bases: TGTGCAAGTCGCTTAGTTCGGGGAGGGGGCAATCAGCCCCAGCATTTT.